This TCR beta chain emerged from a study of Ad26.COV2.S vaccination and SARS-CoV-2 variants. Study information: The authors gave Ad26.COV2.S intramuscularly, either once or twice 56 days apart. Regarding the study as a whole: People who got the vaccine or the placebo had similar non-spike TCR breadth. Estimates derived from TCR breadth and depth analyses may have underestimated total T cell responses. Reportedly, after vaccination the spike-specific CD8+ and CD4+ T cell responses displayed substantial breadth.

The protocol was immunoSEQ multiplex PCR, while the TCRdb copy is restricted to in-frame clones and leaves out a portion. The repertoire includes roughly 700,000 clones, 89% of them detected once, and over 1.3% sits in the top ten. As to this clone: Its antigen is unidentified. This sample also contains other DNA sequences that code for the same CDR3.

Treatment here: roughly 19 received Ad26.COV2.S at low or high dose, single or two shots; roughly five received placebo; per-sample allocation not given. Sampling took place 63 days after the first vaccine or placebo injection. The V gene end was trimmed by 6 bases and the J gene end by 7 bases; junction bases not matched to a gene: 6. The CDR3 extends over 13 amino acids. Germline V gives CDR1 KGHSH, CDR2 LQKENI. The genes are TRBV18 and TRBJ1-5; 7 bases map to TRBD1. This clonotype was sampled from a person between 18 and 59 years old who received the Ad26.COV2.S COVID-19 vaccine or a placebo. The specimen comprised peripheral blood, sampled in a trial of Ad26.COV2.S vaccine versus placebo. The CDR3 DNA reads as TGTGCCAGCTCGCCCGACAGGGAACAGCCCCAGCATTTT. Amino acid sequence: CASSPDREQPQHF.